These 26 T cell receptor beta chains originate from one sample sequenced in a study of cytomegalovirus exposure and HLA in healthy donors. PCR primers comprised 60 Vbeta and 13 Jbeta primers. Sequencing was performed with immunoSEQ multiplex PCR; in TCRdb, only in-frame clones are kept and a portion is missing. The data hold approximately 140,000 clones, with about two thirds observed a single time. The sequenced material came from PBMCs. These receptors were taken from a woman aged 60-70 years in good health and CMV-seropositive.

Comments on this clone: The junction departs from germline at one end; a sequencing error may be responsible. Other DNA variants within this sample encode the same CDR3. The genes are TRBV5-8 and TRBJ1-2; 7 nucleotides align to TRBD1. Germline V lookup: CDR1 SGHTS, CDR2 YDEGEE. There are 16 residues in the CDR3. The CDR3 DNA reads TGCGCCAGCAGCTTGCCGGTGGGACAGTTCAACTATGGCTACACCTTC. This sequence encodes CASSLPVGQFNYGYTF.

This clone was found once. This sequence joins TRBV11-2 and TRBJ1-4, with D possibly being TRBD1 (5 bases). Germline V gene data show CDR1 as SGHAT and CDR2 as FQNNGV. This CDR3 has 13 amino acids. Between the trimmed V and J ends, which lost 7 bases and 11 bases, there was a span of 17 bases. The CDR3 here is CASTSGGRAKLFF. As DNA, the CDR3 is TGTGCCAGCACCTCGGGAGGCAGGGCGAAACTGTTTTTT.

This clone was seen more than once but under ten times. The chain has TRBV20-1 and TRBJ1-2; D is unresolved. Trimming removed 8 bases from V and 4 bases from J, with 11 bases in between. Germline V CDR1 and CDR2: DFQATT, SNEGSKA (reference sequence). CDR3 length: 11 amino acids. DNA for the CDR3: TGCAGTCCGATGGGCCGCTATGGCTACACCTTC. Translation: CSPMGRYGYTF.

This chain connects TRBV2 to TRBJ2-5; 11 bases are shared with TRBD2. The CDR3 spans 16 residues. J lost 5 bases, V lost 2 bases, and 7 bases had no gene match. Germline V gives CDR1 SNHLY, CDR2 FYNNEI. Here the CDR3 DNA reads TGTGCCAGCAGTGAAAACCGACTAGCGGGGATTGAGACCCAGTACTTC. Protein product: CASSENRLAGIETQYF.

The chain combines TRBV5-1 with TRBJ1-1; maybe TRBD1 (5 bases). This CDR3 contains 13 residues. Deletions cut 0 bases from V and 8 bases from J, with 11 bases between. Germline-derived CDR1 and CDR2 are SGHRS and YFSETQ. The CDR3, as DNA: TGCGCCAGCAGCTTGGGCGGCAGGGTGGAAGCTTTCTTT. This gives the protein CASSLGGRVEAFF.

The V call is TRBV6-5, the J call TRBJ1-6; 8 nucleotides align to TRBD1. CDR3 size: 14 residues. The germline V gene encodes CDR1 MNHEY and CDR2 SVGAGI. With 6 bases clipped from V and 11 bases from J, the junction kept 9 bases outside the gene matches. CDR3 DNA sequence: TGTGCCAGCAGACCCGGGACAGGTTCGGCACCCCTCCACTTT. It specifies CASRPGTGSAPLHF.

The chain couples TRBV5-6 to TRBJ2-4; weak D call: TRBD1 (5 bases). The CDR3 is 17 residues long. V gave up 4 bases and J gave up 1 base, with 18 bases separating them. Germline CDR1 SGHDT, CDR2 YYEEEE. CDR3 bases: TGTGCCAGCAGCCCCCTTACAAGGGGTGGGGCCAAAAACATTCAGTACTTC. Protein product: CASSPLTRGGAKNIQYF.

The rearrangement joins TRBV9 to TRBJ1-6; tentatively, D is TRBD1 (6 bases). V lost 7 bases to trimming and J lost 6 bases, with 17 bases between them. Germline-derived CDR1 and CDR2 are SGDLS and YYNGEE. This CDR3 is built from 15 residues. The CDR3 DNA follows: TGTGCCAGCGGCGAAGAGACAGGTACTAATTCACCCCTCCACTTT. Amino acids: CASGEETGTNSPLHF.

The sample holds a few counts of this clone. The chain links TRBV10-1 to TRBJ2-5; 8 nucleotides agree with TRBD1. J gave up 2 bases and V 9 bases, and 5 bases lay outside the gene matches. Germline V gene sequence: CDR1 WNHNN, CDR2 SYGVQD (reference sequence). This CDR3 comprises 13 residues. CDR3 protein: CASSRGRQETQYF. CDR3 nucleotides: TGCGCCAGTTCCAGGGGGCGGCAAGAGACCCAGTACTTC.

This clone was found once. V usage is TRBV7-9 and J usage is TRBJ1-2; 7 bases line up with TRBD1. CDR1 and CDR2 from the germline V gene are SEHNR and FQNEAQ (reference sequence). The V segment lost 8 bases and the J segment 0 bases; nucleotides outside the gene matches: 15. The CDR3 length is 17 residues. Here the CDR3 DNA reads TGTGCCAGCCAACAACCTACAGGGGCGGGGTCTAACTATGGCTACACCTTC. Amino acids: CASQQPTGAGSNYGYTF.

V is TRBV4-1 and J is TRBJ1-2, with 7 positions matching TRBD1. The V and J ends lost 4 bases and 4 bases, in that order; junction bases with no gene match: 21. Looked up from germline, CDR1 is MGHRA and CDR2 is YSYEKL. The CDR3 runs 19 residues. CDR3 coding DNA: TGCGCCAGCAGCCGTAGAACTACAGGGGCGACAGAGGGGAGCTATGGCTACACCTTC. This translates into CASSRRTTGATEGSYGYTF.

The J gene is TRBJ1-2, the V gene TRBV5-1, with D unclear. The CDR3 consists of 14 residues. The V gene's germline CDR1 is SGHRS and CDR2 YFSETQ. Trimming cost V 0 bases and J 4 bases, with 10 bases left between them. Here the CDR3 DNA reads TGCGCCAGCAGCTTGGATGAGGGAAGCTATGGCTACACCTTC. Translation: CASSLDEGSYGYTF.

The gene calls are TRBV19 and TRBJ1-3; tentatively, D is TRBD1 (5 bases). This CDR3 comprises 15 residues. The ends were cut back, 7 bases at V and 4 bases at J, with 17 bases in the middle. Germline V lookup: CDR1 LNHDA, CDR2 SQIVND (reference sequence). CDR3 sequence: CASTLSGVRGNTIYF. CDR3 DNA sequence: TGTGCCAGTACCCTCTCGGGGGTAAGAGGAAACACCATATATTTT.

The rearrangement links TRBV2 to TRBJ1-1; 8 nucleotides align to TRBD1. Germline V gene lookup returns CDR1 SNHLY and CDR2 FYNNEI. CDR3 length: 13 amino acids. V was clipped by 9 bases and J by 4 bases; unmatched bases: 7. The CDR3 spells CARQGGQGTEAFF. DNA of the CDR3: TGTGCCAGACAGGGGGGGCAGGGCACTGAAGCTTTCTTT.

V gene TRBV19 combines with J gene TRBJ2-1, with 7 positions matching TRBD2. Germline CDR1 and CDR2: LNHDA and SQIVND (reference sequence). The CDR3 is 15 residues long. V lost 1 base, J lost 6 bases, and 6 bases stayed unmatched. CDR3 residues: CASSIGGTISNEQFF. DNA of the CDR3: TGTGCCAGTAGTATAGGGGGGACTATAAGCAATGAGCAGTTCTTC.

The chain combines TRBV27 with TRBJ1-1; perhaps TRBD1 as D (5 bases). Trimming shortened V by 3 bases and J by 5 bases, and 16 bases separated the two germline ends. The CDR3 contains 15 residues. CDR1 is MNHEY, CDR2 SMNVEV, per germline (reference sequence). The CDR3 bases are TGTGCCAGCAGTTTCGGGGCGGGGGGGTCGACTGAAGCTTTCTTT. Its translation is CASSFGAGGSTEAFF.

J is TRBJ2-5 and V is TRBV7-3; 12 nucleotides line up with TRBD2. Per the germline V gene, CDR1 is SGHTA and CDR2 is FQGTGA. V lost 4 bases, J lost 5 bases, and 5 bases stayed unmatched. The CDR3 is 15 residues long. The CDR3 protein is CASSSGLAGTETQYF. CDR3 in DNA: TGTGCCAGCAGCTCGGGACTAGCGGGCACCGAGACCCAGTACTTC.

This clone was seen more than once but under ten times. CDR3 region: CASSPPDSSGANVLTF. The CDR3, as DNA: TGTGCCAGCAGCCCCCCCGATAGCTCTGGGGCCAACGTCCTGACTTTC. The rearrangement uses TRBV5-4 and TRBJ2-6; D gene ambiguous. Germline V gene lookup returns CDR1 SGHNT and CDR2 YYREEE (reference sequence). V lost 4 bases and J lost 0, with 11 bases in between. CDR3 size: 16 residues.

The chain employs TRBV7-2 and TRBJ2-7; 7 bases match TRBD2. With 0 bases clipped from V and 7 bases from J, the junction kept 9 bases outside the gene matches. CDR3 length: 15 residues. CDR1 is SGHTA, CDR2 FQGNSA, per germline. The CDR3 DNA sequence: TGTGCCAGCAGCTTAGCGCTCGGGGGGAGCGGGGAGCAGTACTTC. Translation: CASSLALGGSGEQYF.

This clone was counted only a few times. This chain uses TRBV7-8 with TRBJ1-2; maybe TRBD1 (6 bases). Germline-derived CDR1 and CDR2 are SGHVS and FQNEAQ. CDR3 length: 15 amino acids. V lost 0 bases and J 1 base, leaving 9 bases between the germline ends. The CDR3 DNA is TGTGCCAGCAGCTTAGCTCGACAGGTTAACTATGGCTACACCTTC. This sequence encodes CASSLARQVNYGYTF.

The chain combines TRBV4-1 with TRBJ2-7, with a weak D call TRBD2 (5 bases). Germline V gives CDR1 MGHRA, CDR2 YSYEKL. V was pared by 4 bases and J by 1 base, with 11 bases between. This CDR3 region has 14 residues. In nucleotides, the CDR3 is TGCGCCAGCAGCCCCGGGGTAACATCCTACGAGCAGTACTTC. Translation: CASSPGVTSYEQYF.

V and J are TRBV27 and TRBJ1-6; D is possibly TRBD1 (5 bases). The CDR3 consists of 13 residues. Trimming removed 3 bases at V and 10 bases at J, with 10 bases between. The germline V gene encodes CDR1 MNHEY and CDR2 SMNVEV (reference sequence). The CDR3 coding sequence is TGTGCCAGCAGTTTGGGCAGGGCCTCACCCCTCCACTTT. This gives the protein CASSLGRASPLHF.

This clone has just one count. CDR3 protein: CSARDLRAQHF. The CDR3, as DNA: TGCAGTGCTAGAGATTTGCGGGCCCAGCATTTT. The V call is TRBV20-1, the J call TRBJ1-5; no definite D call. The CDR3 totals 11 residues. Germline V lookup: CDR1 DFQATT, CDR2 SNEGSKA (reference sequence). Trimming shortened V by 0 bases and J by 11 bases, and 8 bases separated the two germline ends.

The J gene is TRBJ1-6, the V gene TRBV7-2; D perhaps matches TRBD1 (5 bases). Germline V gene lookup returns CDR1 SGHTA and CDR2 FQGNSA. The CDR3 covers 16 residues. V was trimmed by 2 bases and J by 9 bases, leaving 17 bases between them. The CDR3 protein is CASSLMSGGFVSPLHF. CDR3 bases: TGTGCCAGCAGCTTAATGAGTGGGGGGTTCGTTTCACCCCTCCACTTT.

This clone has just a few counts. A read error may produce the germline difference seen at one junction end. The rearrangement links TRBV29-1 to TRBJ1-1, with D possibly matching TRBD1 (5 bases). The CDR3 totals 11 residues. CDR1 is SQVTM and CDR2 is ANQGSEA in the germline V gene. As DNA, the CDR3 is TGCAGCGTTGGACAGAACGCTGAAGCTTTCTTT. This gives the protein CSVGQNAEAFF.

The chain has TRBV2 and TRBJ1-2, with 10 bases identical to TRBD1. The V and J ends lost 6 bases and 2 bases, in that order; junction bases with no gene match: 3. Germline values: CDR1 SNHLY, CDR2 FYNNEI. The CDR3 loop spans 14 amino acids. In DNA form, the CDR3 reads TGTGCCAGCAGGGGGACAGGGGAGAACTATGGCTACACCTTC. Its translation: CASRGTGENYGYTF.